Listed here is a single TCR beta chain. Clones were sequenced by immunoSEQ multiplex PCR, and TCRdb holds only the in-frame ones, with some missing. The sample yields more than 15,000 clones, 81% seen once. The sample comes from a study of blood T cell repertoires in COVID-19. About the research overall: Samples taken during acute and convalescent COVID-19 were collected in the United States, Italy and Spain.

Deletions cut 6 bases from V and 6 bases from J, with 18 bases between. The CDR3 is made up of 16 amino acids. The germline V gene encodes CDR1 SGHVS and CDR2 FNYEAQ. The V gene is TRBV7-6, the J gene TRBJ1-6; D may be TRBD1 (6 bases). This sequence was found in a man in his forties with active or convalescent COVID-19. The sample taken for sequencing was peripheral blood. The CDR3 nucleotides read TGTGCCAGCAGAACTAACCCTGGACAGAGTAATTCACCCCTCCACTTT. It encodes CASRTNPGQSNSPLHF. The full variable domain, rest sourced from reference TRBV7-6 and TRBJ1-6, is GAGVSQSPRYKVTKRGQDVALRCDPISGHVSLYWYRQALGQGPEFLTYFNYEAQQDKSGLPNDRFSAERPEGSISTLTIQRTEQRDSAMYRCASRTNPGQSNSPLHFGNGTRLTVT.